A selection of T cell receptor beta chains follows, all from one sample in a study of cytomegalovirus exposure and HLA in healthy donors. Repertoires were generated with immunoSEQ multiplex PCR, while TCRdb's copy carries only in-frame clones and drops some. Of about 130,000 clones in the sample, 70% to 85% were seen once. Input material: PBMCs. The receptors were gathered from a man aged 35 to 55 in good health and CMV-seropositive. Each CDR3 is given with its conserved first and last residue. The D gene is left open where the match is weak. Only some rows state a clone size, as once, few, many or a class for expanded clones.

j_gene: TRBJ2-7; abundance: few; d_gene: .; v_gene: TRBV29-1; CDR3aa: CSVFEGLEQYF; CDR3nt: TGCAGCGTTTTTGAGGGTCTCGAGCAGTACTTC
j_gene: TRBJ1-1; abundance: .; d_gene: .; v_gene: TRBV9; CDR3aa: CASSWKAGTEAFF; CDR3nt: TGTGCCAGCAGCTGGAAGGCGGGAACTGAAGCTTTCTTT
j_gene: TRBJ1-5; abundance: .; d_gene: .; v_gene: TRBV30; CDR3aa: CAWSAPGTSVWALRQPQHF; CDR3nt: TGTGCCTGGAGTGCCCCCGGGACATCGGTTTGGGCCCTTCGTCAGCCCCAGCATTTT
j_gene: TRBJ2-7; abundance: .; d_gene: TRBD2; v_gene: TRBV2; CDR3aa: CARSARTSTYEQYF; CDR3nt: TGTGCCAGGAGTGCCAGGACTAGCACCTACGAGCAGTACTTC
j_gene: TRBJ1-1; abundance: .; d_gene: TRBD1; v_gene: TRBV5-1; CDR3aa: CASSLSGGQTEAFF; CDR3nt: TGCGCCAGCAGCCTTTCAGGGGGACAGACTGAAGCTTTCTTT
j_gene: TRBJ2-3; abundance: .; d_gene: .; v_gene: TRBV9; CDR3aa: CASSPDIGEADTQYF; CDR3nt: TGTGCCAGCAGCCCAGATATAGGAGAAGCAGATACGCAGTATTTT
j_gene: TRBJ1-1; abundance: .; d_gene: TRBD1; v_gene: TRBV7-3; CDR3aa: CASSFSGQTNTEAFF; CDR3nt: TGTGCCAGCAGCTTCTCGGGACAGACGAACACTGAAGCTTTCTTT
j_gene: TRBJ1-2; abundance: .; d_gene: TRBD1; v_gene: TRBV9; CDR3aa: CASSPNTGDYGYTF; CDR3nt: TGTGCCAGCAGCCCAAACACAGGGGACTATGGCTACACCTTC
j_gene: TRBJ1-1; abundance: few; d_gene: TRBD1; v_gene: TRBV5-1; CDR3aa: CASSPWGQGNTEAFF; CDR3nt: TGCGCCAGCAGCCCGTGGGGACAGGGGAACACTGAAGCTTTCTTT
j_gene: TRBJ2-7; abundance: .; d_gene: TRBD1; v_gene: TRBV4-1; CDR3aa: CASSLLGGPYEQYF; CDR3nt: TGCGCCAGCAGCCTTTTAGGGGGCCCCTACGAGCAGTACTTC
j_gene: TRBJ2-7; abundance: .; d_gene: .; v_gene: TRBV10-3; CDR3aa: CAISDPRENYEQYF; CDR3nt: TGTGCCATCAGTGACCCCCGGGAAAACTACGAGCAGTACTTC
j_gene: TRBJ2-3; abundance: once; d_gene: .; v_gene: TRBV7-6; CDR3aa: CASSLDWSVDTQYF; CDR3nt: TGTGCCAGCAGCTTAGACTGGAGCGTAGATACGCAGTATTTT
j_gene: TRBJ2-5; abundance: .; d_gene: TRBD1; v_gene: TRBV2; CDR3aa: CATRQGNQETQYF; CDR3nt: TGTGCCACGCGACAGGGTAATCAAGAGACCCAGTACTTC
j_gene: TRBJ2-7; abundance: .; d_gene: .; v_gene: TRBV2; CDR3aa: CASSFEAQAEQYF; CDR3nt: TGTGCCAGCAGTTTCGAGGCACAAGCCGAGCAGTACTTC
j_gene: TRBJ1-3; abundance: once; d_gene: .; v_gene: TRBV7-6; CDR3aa: CASSLEGGTSGNTIYF; CDR3nt: TGTGCCAGCAGCTTAGAGGGAGGAACCTCTGGAAACACCATATATTTT
j_gene: TRBJ2-1; abundance: .; d_gene: TRBD2; v_gene: TRBV19; CDR3aa: CASSVIGGTLYNEQFF; CDR3nt: TGTGCCAGTAGCGTGATCGGGGGGACCTTATACAATGAGCAGTTCTTC
j_gene: TRBJ2-3; abundance: .; d_gene: TRBD2; v_gene: TRBV28; CDR3aa: CASSFPTSRTDTQYF; CDR3nt: TGTGCCAGCAGTTTCCCGACTAGCCGCACAGATACGCAGTATTTT
j_gene: TRBJ1-1; abundance: .; d_gene: TRBD1; v_gene: TRBV15; CDR3aa: CATSRDQQGEGGEAFF; CDR3nt: TGTGCCACCAGCAGAGACCAACAGGGGGAAGGGGGTGAAGCTTTCTTT
j_gene: TRBJ2-1; abundance: few; d_gene: TRBD2; v_gene: TRBV5-1; CDR3aa: CASSLASGRFNEQFF; CDR3nt: TGCGCCAGCAGCTTGGCCAGCGGGAGGTTCAATGAGCAGTTCTTC
j_gene: TRBJ2-2; abundance: .; d_gene: TRBD2; v_gene: TRBV27; CDR3aa: CASSLSGTSGTGELFF; CDR3nt: TGTGCCAGCAGTCTATCCGGGACTAGCGGCACCGGGGAGCTGTTTTTT
j_gene: TRBJ2-7; abundance: .; d_gene: TRBD2; v_gene: TRBV5-1; CDR3aa: CASSLVGTSGSYEQYF; CDR3nt: TGCGCCAGCAGCTTGGTGGGGACTAGCGGGAGCTACGAGCAGTACTTC
j_gene: TRBJ2-7; abundance: .; d_gene: TRBD1; v_gene: TRBV19; CDR3aa: CASSIGRDRYEQYF; CDR3nt: TGTGCCAGTAGTATTGGACGGGACAGATACGAGCAGTACTTC
j_gene: TRBJ1-2; abundance: .; d_gene: .; v_gene: TRBV4-2; CDR3aa: CASSQSQSGLDGYTF; CDR3nt: TGTGCCAGCAGCCAAAGCCAAAGCGGGTTGGATGGCTACACCTTC
j_gene: TRBJ1-5; abundance: .; d_gene: .; v_gene: TRBV11-2; CDR3aa: CASSLGPGGNQPQHF; CDR3nt: TGTGCCAGCAGCTTAGGCCCAGGGGGCAATCAGCCCCAGCATTTT
j_gene: TRBJ1-5; abundance: .; d_gene: TRBD1; v_gene: TRBV6-5; CDR3aa: CAFPIHRGHQPQHF; CDR3nt: TGTGCCTTCCCAATACACAGGGGGCATCAGCCCCAGCATTTT
j_gene: TRBJ1-1; abundance: .; d_gene: .; v_gene: TRBV7-9; CDR3aa: CASSLGGLTEAFF; CDR3nt: TGTGCCAGCAGCTTAGGGGGGCTCACTGAAGCTTTCTTT
j_gene: TRBJ1-5; abundance: .; d_gene: .; v_gene: TRBV19; CDR3aa: CASSIKGNGGNQPQHF; CDR3nt: TGTGCCAGTAGTATCAAGGGGAATGGGGGCAATCAGCCCCAGCATTTT
j_gene: TRBJ2-7; abundance: few; d_gene: TRBD1; v_gene: TRBV5-1; CDR3aa: CASSRAGTGSYEQYF; CDR3nt: TGCGCCAGCAGCCGAGCCGGGACAGGGTCCTACGAGCAGTACTTC
j_gene: TRBJ1-3; abundance: .; d_gene: .; v_gene: TRBV5-1; CDR3aa: CASSIDTISGNTIYF; CDR3nt: TGCGCCAGCAGCATCGACACCATCTCTGGAAACACCATATATTTT
j_gene: TRBJ1-1; abundance: once; d_gene: .; v_gene: TRBV10-1; CDR3aa: CASTLGQSTEAFF; CDR3nt: TGCGCCAGCACCCTCGGACAGTCCACTGAAGCTTTCTTT
j_gene: TRBJ1-1; abundance: .; d_gene: TRBD1; v_gene: TRBV9; CDR3aa: CASSGHPGGPMNTEAFF; CDR3nt: TGTGCCAGCAGCGGTCATCCAGGGGGACCAATGAACACTGAAGCTTTCTTT
j_gene: TRBJ2-1; abundance: .; d_gene: TRBD2; v_gene: TRBV5-1; CDR3aa: CASSLISILMASSGRVNEQFF; CDR3nt: TGCGCCAGCAGCTTAATCTCAATCTTAATGGCCTCAAGCGGGAGGGTTAATGAGCAGTTCTTC
j_gene: TRBJ2-3; abundance: .; d_gene: .; v_gene: TRBV2; CDR3aa: CASNSLTDTQYF; CDR3nt: TGTGCCAGCAATAGCTTGACAGATACGCAGTATTTT
j_gene: TRBJ1-3; abundance: .; d_gene: TRBD1; v_gene: TRBV7-9; CDR3aa: CASGNRGSGNTIYF; CDR3nt: TGTGCCAGCGGGAACAGGGGATCTGGAAACACCATATATTTT
j_gene: TRBJ1-1; abundance: .; d_gene: .; v_gene: TRBV6-5; CDR3aa: CASSFKGDLNTEAFF; CDR3nt: TGTGCCAGCAGTTTCAAAGGGGATTTGAACACTGAAGCTTTCTTT
j_gene: TRBJ2-2; abundance: .; d_gene: .; v_gene: TRBV18; CDR3aa: CASSPRLVYPPDTGELFF; CDR3nt: TGTGCCAGCTCACCACGACTAGTATACCCCCCCGACACCGGGGAGCTGTTTTTT
j_gene: TRBJ2-5; abundance: .; d_gene: .; v_gene: TRBV19; CDR3aa: CASRTTGQGPETQYF; CDR3nt: TGTGCCAGTCGAACCACGGGACAAGGGCCAGAGACCCAGTACTTC
j_gene: TRBJ2-3; abundance: .; d_gene: .; v_gene: TRBV14; CDR3aa: CASSQKPYSTDTQYF; CDR3nt: TGTGCCAGCAGCCAAAAACCCTATAGCACAGATACGCAGTATTTT
j_gene: TRBJ2-7; abundance: .; d_gene: TRBD2; v_gene: TRBV19; CDR3aa: CASSAGLAGRLYEQYF; CDR3nt: TGTGCCAGTAGTGCAGGACTAGCGGGACGCCTCTACGAGCAGTACTTC
j_gene: TRBJ2-5; abundance: .; d_gene: TRBD2; v_gene: TRBV7-9; CDR3aa: CSSSPTSVHQETQYF; CDR3nt: TGTTCCAGCAGTCCGACTAGCGTACACCAAGAGACCCAGTACTTC
j_gene: TRBJ2-1; abundance: .; d_gene: TRBD2; v_gene: TRBV5-1; CDR3aa: CASSLDSGRYSEQFF; CDR3nt: TGCGCCAGCAGCTTGGATAGCGGGAGGTATAGTGAGCAGTTCTTC
j_gene: TRBJ1-2; abundance: .; d_gene: .; v_gene: TRBV7-9; CDR3aa: CSSSLAGGTNYGYTF; CDR3nt: TGTTCCAGCAGCTTAGCGGGGGGAACTAACTATGGCTACACCTTC
j_gene: TRBJ2-2; abundance: .; d_gene: TRBD1; v_gene: TRBV11-2; CDR3aa: CASRGQGATGELFF; CDR3nt: TGTGCCAGCAGGGGACAGGGGGCTACCGGGGAGCTGTTTTTT
j_gene: TRBJ1-5; abundance: .; d_gene: TRBD1; v_gene: TRBV28; CDR3aa: CASRPGQGANQPQHF; CDR3nt: TGTGCCAGCAGGCCCGGACAGGGGGCGAATCAGCCCCAGCATTTT
j_gene: TRBJ2-7; abundance: .; d_gene: .; v_gene: TRBV7-9; CDR3aa: CASSLRGQRYYEQYF; CDR3nt: TGTGCCAGCAGCTTACGCGGGCAGCGCTACTACGAGCAGTACTTC
j_gene: TRBJ1-4; abundance: .; d_gene: TRBD1; v_gene: TRBV13; CDR3aa: CASSYRRGDSGTRNPLFF; CDR3nt: TGTGCCAGCAGCTATAGGCGCGGGGACAGCGGAACCCGAAATCCGCTGTTTTTT
j_gene: TRBJ1-2; abundance: .; d_gene: .; v_gene: TRBV19; CDR3aa: CASSSRTEVGYGYTF; CDR3nt: TGTGCCAGTAGTTCCCGGACAGAGGTGGGCTATGGCTACACCTTC
j_gene: TRBJ2-1; abundance: .; d_gene: .; v_gene: TRBV15; CDR3aa: CATSRESGGNEQFF; CDR3nt: TGTGCCACCAGCAGAGAGTCTGGAGGCAATGAGCAGTTCTTC
j_gene: TRBJ2-1; abundance: .; d_gene: TRBD2; v_gene: TRBV5-4; CDR3aa: CASSLLAGEGNEQFF; CDR3nt: TGTGCCAGCAGCCTACTAGCGGGAGAGGGTAATGAGCAGTTCTTC
j_gene: TRBJ1-1; abundance: .; d_gene: .; v_gene: TRBV28; CDR3aa: CASSFQGTEAFF; CDR3nt: TGTGCCAGCAGTTTTCAGGGCACTGAAGCTTTCTTT